What follows are 10 T cell receptor beta chains derived from one specimen sequenced in a study of cytomegalovirus exposure and HLA in healthy donors. PCR was performed using 60 Vbeta and 13 Jbeta primers. This table comes from immunoSEQ multiplex PCR, and its TCRdb copy is limited to in-frame clones, with some not included. The repertoire holds fewer than 65,000 clones, 70% to 85% seen once, with about 1.4% in the top ten. Sequences were obtained from PBMCs. The receptors derive from a young man in good health and CMV-seronegative.

V is TRBV18 and J is TRBJ2-7, with D perhaps matching TRBD1 (5 bases). Germline-derived CDR1 and CDR2 are KGHSH and LQKENI. V lost 0 bases and J 6 bases, leaving 9 bases between the germline ends. This CDR3 region has 13 residues. The CDR3 region has the DNA TGTGCCAGCTCACCACCAGGGGTGGGCGAGCAGTACTTC. Encoded protein: CASSPPGVGEQYF.

This clone appeared once. CDR3 amino acids: CASSIMGLADNEQFF. The CDR3 bases are TGTGCCAGTAGTATAATGGGACTAGCGGACAATGAGCAGTTCTTC. This chain uses TRBV19 with TRBJ2-1; 11 bases align to TRBD2. Per germline, CDR1 LNHDA and CDR2 SQIVND (reference sequence). The CDR3 covers 15 residues. V was pared by 2 bases and J by 5 bases, with 2 bases of the junction left unmatched.

This clone came up once. The chain links TRBV4-1 to TRBJ2-1; 10 bases align to TRBD2. V shed 0 bases, J shed 8 bases, and the junction held 4 bases outside the gene matches. Germline lookup yields CDR1 MGHRA and CDR2 YSYEKL. The CDR3 runs to 15 residues. The CDR3, as DNA: TGCGCCAGCAGCCAAGAAACTAGCGGGATTTATGAGCAGTTCTTC. It codes for CASSQETSGIYEQFF.

The genes are TRBV7-2 and TRBJ2-7, with D maybe TRBD1 (5 bases). Per germline, CDR1 SGHTA and CDR2 FQGNSA. V dropped 4 bases and J dropped 5 bases, with 12 bases sitting between them. This CDR3 has 13 amino acids. DNA of the CDR3: TGTGCCAGCAGCTCGACAGTTATCCACGAGCAGTACTTC. Its translation is CASSSTVIHEQYF.

The V gene is TRBV7-9, the J gene TRBJ1-2; 7 bases fit TRBD1. Looked up from germline, CDR1 is SEHNR and CDR2 is FQNEAQ (reference sequence). The CDR3 loop spans 13 amino acids. J lost 5 bases, V lost 3 bases, and 3 bases had no gene match. The CDR3 loop reads CASSFTGDYGYTF. The CDR3 DNA reads as TGTGCCAGCAGCTTTACAGGGGATTATGGCTACACCTTC.

J is TRBJ2-4 and V is TRBV28; 12 bases are a match to TRBD2. V gave up 6 bases and J gave up 2 bases; unmatched junction bases: 5. The CDR3 loop spans 16 amino acids. Germline V gives CDR1 MDHEN, CDR2 SYDVKM. CDR3 region: CASRVLAGGPKNIQYF. The CDR3 bases are TGTGCCAGCAGAGTACTAGCGGGGGGACCCAAAAACATTCAGTACTTC.

The V call is TRBV7-9, the J call TRBJ1-2; D remains ambiguous. Trimming cost V 5 bases and J 5 bases, with 6 bases left between them. Per germline, CDR1 SEHNR and CDR2 FQNEAQ (reference sequence). This CDR3 has 11 amino acids. The CDR3 nucleotides are TGTGCCAGCAGCCCCGGGTATGGCTACACCTTC. This sequence encodes CASSPGYGYTF.

V usage is TRBV10-1 and J usage is TRBJ2-2, with 11 bases matching TRBD2. The J segment lost 6 bases and the V segment lost 5 bases, leaving 8 bases of the junction unmatched. Germline loops: CDR1 WNHNN, CDR2 SYGVQD (reference sequence). The CDR3 spans 16 residues. The DNA of the CDR3 is TGCGCCAGCAGTCGACTAGCGGGATTTACGCCCGGGGAGCTGTTTTTT. Its translation: CASSRLAGFTPGELFF.

This clone has a single count. This chain links TRBV28 with TRBJ2-1; 9 bases fit TRBD1. The CDR3 loop spans 15 amino acids. V lost 6 bases, J lost 9 bases, and 12 bases stayed unmatched. Germline-derived CDR1 and CDR2 are MDHEN and SYDVKM. The CDR3 loop is CASSQQGARVSEQFF. Written as DNA, the CDR3 is TGTGCCAGCAGCCAACAGGGGGCGCGAGTAAGTGAGCAGTTCTTC.

The rearrangement joins TRBV4-1 to TRBJ1-1; TRBD1 might be the D (6 bases). Germline V gene lookup returns CDR1 MGHRA and CDR2 YSYEKL. The length of the CDR3 is 16 residues. Deletions cut 4 bases from V and 1 base from J, with 16 bases between. CDR3: CASSRLPDRWNTEAFF. Here the CDR3 DNA reads TGCGCCAGCAGCCGGCTACCAGACAGGTGGAACACTGAAGCTTTCTTT.